These T cell receptor beta chains were read from a single sample in a study of shared clonotypes between healthy human individuals. Sequenced by immunoSEQ multiplex PCR; TCRdb stores in-frame clones only, minus some. The table shows roughly 2 million clones, with about 95% occurring only once. The specimen sequenced was naive CD8+ T cells sorted from blood. The receptors come from a man between 18 and 35 years old in good health. The CDR3 runs from the conserved cysteine through the conserved F or W. A D gene is named only where the DNA matches it firmly. Some rows mark clone size as missing; the rest say once, few, many or name a class of expanded clone.

TRBV12-5,TRBJ1-1,-,few,CASGLGNTEAFF,TGTGCTAGTGGTTTGGGGAACACTGAAGCTTTCTTT
TRBV1,TRBJ1-3,-,-,CTSSRPNGNTIYF,TGCACCAGCAGCCGACCCAATGGAAACACCATATATTTT
TRBV19,TRBJ2-5,-,-,CASSALGQDQETQYF,TGTGCCAGTAGTGCACTGGGGCAGGACCAAGAGACCCAGTACTTC
TRBV4-1,TRBJ1-5,-,few,CASSHALGQPQHF,TGCGCCAGCAGCCATGCCTTGGGGCAGCCCCAGCATTTT
TRBV6-6,TRBJ1-3,-,-,CASSSTPDFSGNTIYF,TGTGCCAGCAGTTCCACTCCTGACTTCTCTGGAAACACCATATATTTT
TRBV11-2,TRBJ2-3,-,-,CASSDRELVWRTDTQYF,TGTGCCAGCAGCGATAGAGAACTAGTCTGGAGGACAGATACGCAGTATTTT
TRBV2,TRBJ2-7,TRBD2,-,CASSENPRGTGTIYEQYF,TGTGCCAGCAGTGAAAACCCTAGAGGGACTGGGACTATCTACGAGCAGTACTTC
TRBV27,TRBJ2-7,-,-,CASSLGTSNYEQYF,TGTGCCAGCAGTTTGGGGACATCAAACTACGAGCAGTACTTC
TRBV10-3,TRBJ2-3,-,-,CAISESGNTDTQYF,TGTGCCATCAGTGAATCAGGGAACACAGATACGCAGTATTTT
TRBV27,TRBJ1-4,TRBD1,-,CASSLARGAEKLFF,TGTGCCAGCAGTTTAGCCAGGGGGGCTGAAAAACTGTTTTTT
TRBV27,TRBJ1-1,TRBD1,-,CASSLSPGGINDLRTNTEAFF,TGTGCCAGCAGTTTATCCCCAGGGGGAATAAACGACCTTAGAACCAACACTGAAGCTTTCTTT
TRBV5-6,TRBJ1-5,-,once,CASSAMNQPQHF,TGTGCCAGCAGCGCAATGAATCAGCCCCAGCATTTT
TRBV2,TRBJ1-4,-,-,CASSERRDGDEKLFF,TGTGCCAGCAGTGAAAGGAGGGACGGGGATGAAAAACTGTTTTTT
TRBV6-1,TRBJ2-5,-,-,CASSEELYQETQYF,TGTGCCAGCAGTGAGGAACTCTACCAAGAGACCCAGTACTTC
TRBV25-1,TRBJ1-5,TRBD1,-,CASGTGYSNQPQHF,TGTGCCAGCGGGACAGGGTATAGCAATCAGCCCCAGCATTTT